The rows below give T cell receptor beta chains drawn from one sample of a study of blood T cell repertoires in COVID-19. Some clones are missing from TCRdb's copy, which holds only in-frame ones; the method was immunoSEQ multiplex PCR. In the table there are approximately 12,000 clones, 55% to 80% of which are singletons. The material sequenced was peripheral blood. The receptors were gathered from a human donor in a cohort sampled during active COVID-19. Each CDR3 is given with its conserved first and last residue. Fields, in order: clone size, V gene, D gene, CDR3 length, J gene, CDR3 DNA, CDR3 protein. The D gene is left open where the match is weak. For some rows the clone size is stated as once, few or many, or as a class when expanded; others skip it.

abundance: many
v_gene: TRBV5-6
d_gene: NA
len: 15
j_gene: TRBJ1-4
CDR3nt: TGTGCCAGCAGCTTGGCCCCTGTCCCTAATGAAAAACTGTTTTTT
CDR3aa: CASSLAPVPNEKLFF

abundance: NA
v_gene: TRBV14
d_gene: TRBD1
len: 15
j_gene: TRBJ2-3
CDR3nt: TGTGCCAGCAGACCGACAGGGGTTAGCACAGATACGCAGTATTTT
CDR3aa: CASRPTGVSTDTQYF

abundance: once
v_gene: TRBV18
d_gene: NA
len: 14
j_gene: TRBJ2-7
CDR3nt: TGTGCCAGCTCTCCGGTCGGGACTTTCTACGAGCAGTACTTC
CDR3aa: CASSPVGTFYEQYF

abundance: NA
v_gene: TRBV9
d_gene: TRBD1
len: 14
j_gene: TRBJ2-7
CDR3nt: TGTGCCAGCAGCCAGACCACAGGGGGCTACGAGCAGTACTTC
CDR3aa: CASSQTTGGYEQYF

abundance: NA
v_gene: TRBV29-1
d_gene: TRBD2
len: 14
j_gene: TRBJ2-3
CDR3nt: TGCAGCGTGAGGACTAGCGGGAGCACAGATACGCAGTATTTT
CDR3aa: CSVRTSGSTDTQYF

abundance: NA
v_gene: TRBV10-3
d_gene: TRBD1
len: 15
j_gene: TRBJ2-7
CDR3nt: TGTGCCATCAAACTGGACAGGGCGCTCGGCTACGAGCAGTACTTC
CDR3aa: CAIKLDRALGYEQYF

abundance: NA
v_gene: TRBV7-9
d_gene: TRBD1
len: 15
j_gene: TRBJ1-4
CDR3nt: TGTGCCAGCAGCCGAGGGGGACAGGGTGATGAAAAACTGTTTTTT
CDR3aa: CASSRGGQGDEKLFF

abundance: NA
v_gene: TRBV6-5
d_gene: NA
len: 14
j_gene: TRBJ1-3
CDR3nt: TGTGCCAGCAGTTTGATCGGTGTGGGAAACACCATATATTTT
CDR3aa: CASSLIGVGNTIYF

abundance: NA
v_gene: TRBV19
d_gene: NA
len: 15
j_gene: TRBJ2-3
CDR3nt: TGTGCCAGTAGTATTTACGGTTCTAGCACAGATACGCAGTATTTT
CDR3aa: CASSIYGSSTDTQYF

abundance: NA
v_gene: TRBV4-3
d_gene: NA
len: 17
j_gene: TRBJ2-3
CDR3nt: TGCGCCAGCAGCCAAGAATGGCGGCCGACCTTCACAGATACGCAGTATTTT
CDR3aa: CASSQEWRPTFTDTQYF

abundance: NA
v_gene: TRBV5-1
d_gene: NA
len: 16
j_gene: TRBJ2-3
CDR3nt: TGCGCCAGCAGCTTGCGAGTCAGGGGTGTCACAGATACGCAGTATTTT
CDR3aa: CASSLRVRGVTDTQYF

abundance: NA
v_gene: TRBV7-6
d_gene: NA
len: 15
j_gene: TRBJ2-7
CDR3nt: TGTGCCAGCAGCCAACTCAGGGGTTCCCCCTACGAGCAGTACTTC
CDR3aa: CASSQLRGSPYEQYF

abundance: NA
v_gene: TRBV13
d_gene: NA
len: 16
j_gene: TRBJ1-2
CDR3nt: TGTGCCAGCAGCTTACGACATCACAGGGATTCGTTTGGCTACACCTTC
CDR3aa: CASSLRHHRDSFGYTF

abundance: few
v_gene: TRBV12-3/TRBV12-4
d_gene: NA
len: 13
j_gene: TRBJ1-2
CDR3nt: TGTGCCAGCAGCCATCGGCGAAGGGGTGGCTACACCTTC
CDR3aa: CASSHRRRGGYTF

abundance: NA
v_gene: TRBV18
d_gene: TRBD1
len: 15
j_gene: TRBJ2-3
CDR3nt: TGTGCCAGCTCACCCGACAGGGTTCGGACAGATACGCAGTATTTT
CDR3aa: CASSPDRVRTDTQYF

abundance: medium-sized
v_gene: TRBV2
d_gene: NA
len: 12
j_gene: TRBJ2-7
CDR3nt: TGTGCCAGCAGTGAAAGCGGGTACGAGCAGTACTTC
CDR3aa: CASSESGYEQYF

abundance: few
v_gene: TRBV9
d_gene: TRBD1
len: 16
j_gene: TRBJ2-2
CDR3nt: TGTGCCAGCAGCCGCCGGGACAGGGTGAACACCGGGGAGCTGTTTTTT
CDR3aa: CASSRRDRVNTGELFF

abundance: NA
v_gene: TRBV19
d_gene: TRBD2
len: 15
j_gene: TRBJ2-1
CDR3nt: TGTGCCAGTTCTGGACTAGCGGGAGAGAGGAATGAGCAGTTCTTC
CDR3aa: CASSGLAGERNEQFF

abundance: few
v_gene: TRBV7-9
d_gene: NA
len: 12
j_gene: TRBJ1-2
CDR3nt: TGTGCCAGCAGAGGGACAAACTATGGCTACACCTTC
CDR3aa: CASRGTNYGYTF

abundance: few
v_gene: TRBV28
d_gene: TRBD2
len: 19
j_gene: TRBJ2-1
CDR3nt: TGTGCCAGCAGAATAACCGGGACTAGCGGGAGGGCCCTGGGTAATGAGCAGTTCTTC
CDR3aa: CASRITGTSGRALGNEQFF

abundance: few
v_gene: TRBV7-2
d_gene: TRBD2
len: 14
j_gene: TRBJ2-1
CDR3nt: TGTGCCAGCAGCTTCCGGGCTAGCGGGCCTGAGCAGTTCTTC
CDR3aa: CASSFRASGPEQFF

abundance: NA
v_gene: TRBV7-2
d_gene: NA
len: 12
j_gene: TRBJ2-3
CDR3nt: TGTGCCAGCAGCGCTATAGGGGTTACGCAGTATTTT
CDR3aa: CASSAIGVTQYF

abundance: NA
v_gene: TRBV15
d_gene: NA
len: 15
j_gene: TRBJ1-4
CDR3nt: TGTGCCACTCAGCGGAGGGTTCTTGATAATGAAAAACTGTTTTTT
CDR3aa: CATQRRVLDNEKLFF

abundance: NA
v_gene: TRBV5-1
d_gene: TRBD1
len: 15
j_gene: TRBJ1-2
CDR3nt: TGCGCCAGCAGCTTGTCACCGGGACAGGGGGGTGGCTACACCTTC
CDR3aa: CASSLSPGQGGGYTF

abundance: NA
v_gene: TRBV11-2
d_gene: TRBD2
len: 14
j_gene: TRBJ2-2
CDR3nt: TGTGCCAGCAGACGGGACTACCAATTCTGGGAGCTGTTTTTT
CDR3aa: CASRRDYQFWELFF

abundance: NA
v_gene: TRBV3-1/TRBV3-2
d_gene: NA
len: 15
j_gene: TRBJ1-3
CDR3nt: TGTGCCAGCAGCCCCGACTTCCTCTCTGGAAACACCATATATTTT
CDR3aa: CASSPDFLSGNTIYF

abundance: NA
v_gene: TRBV30
d_gene: NA
len: 14
j_gene: TRBJ2-2
CDR3nt: TGTGCCTGCCCGACAGAGCAGAACACCGGGGAGCTGTTTTTT
CDR3aa: CACPTEQNTGELFF

abundance: NA
v_gene: TRBV7-2
d_gene: TRBD2
len: 15
j_gene: TRBJ2-7
CDR3nt: TGTGCCAGCAGCTTTCCTGGGCGGGGGGGGCGCGAGCAGTACTTC
CDR3aa: CASSFPGRGGREQYF

abundance: few
v_gene: TRBV6-2/TRBV6-3
d_gene: NA
len: 15
j_gene: TRBJ1-1
CDR3nt: TGTGCCAGCAGTCCCTGGGGGGGCTTAAACACTGAAGCTTTCTTT
CDR3aa: CASSPWGGLNTEAFF

abundance: few
v_gene: TRBV11-3
d_gene: TRBD1
len: 16
j_gene: TRBJ2-2
CDR3nt: TGTGCCAGCAGCTTTAATTGGGGACAGGGGGCCGGGGAGCTGTTTTTT
CDR3aa: CASSFNWGQGAGELFF

abundance: NA
v_gene: TRBV12-3/TRBV12-4
d_gene: NA
len: 12
j_gene: TRBJ2-7
CDR3nt: TGTGCCAGCAGTTTAATTCGGTACGAGCAGTACTTC
CDR3aa: CASSLIRYEQYF

abundance: NA
v_gene: TRBV29-1
d_gene: NA
len: 14
j_gene: TRBJ2-2
CDR3nt: TGCAGCGTTGAAGAGGGCACAAACACCGGGGAGCTGTTTTTT
CDR3aa: CSVEEGTNTGELFF

abundance: once
v_gene: TRBV7-8
d_gene: NA
len: 13
j_gene: TRBJ1-1
CDR3nt: TGTGCCAGCAGCGCATTCACAGGGACTGAAGCTTTCTTT
CDR3aa: CASSAFTGTEAFF

abundance: once
v_gene: TRBV30
d_gene: NA
len: 14
j_gene: TRBJ2-3
CDR3nt: TGTGCCTGGACCGCAGTTAAACCCACAGATACGCAGTATTTT
CDR3aa: CAWTAVKPTDTQYF

abundance: NA
v_gene: TRBV5-8
d_gene: NA
len: 14
j_gene: TRBJ2-5
CDR3nt: TGTGCCAGCAGCATTCCCCGGGAATTAGAGACCCAGTACTTC
CDR3aa: CASSIPRELETQYF

abundance: few
v_gene: TRBV6-6
d_gene: TRBD1
len: 14
j_gene: TRBJ1-2
CDR3nt: TGTGCCAGCAGTTACGGGACAGCCGACTATGGCTACACCTTC
CDR3aa: CASSYGTADYGYTF

abundance: NA
v_gene: TRBV21-1
d_gene: NA
len: 14
j_gene: TRBJ2-2
CDR3nt: TGTGCCAGCACCCCAGGACTAGCAGGCGGGGAGCTGTTTTTT
CDR3aa: CASTPGLAGGELFF

abundance: large
v_gene: TRBV2
d_gene: NA
len: 14
j_gene: TRBJ2-5
CDR3nt: TGTGCCAGCAGACCCCCCTTAGCGCGAGAGACCCAGTACTTC
CDR3aa: CASRPPLARETQYF

abundance: few
v_gene: TRBV9
d_gene: TRBD1
len: 15
j_gene: TRBJ1-4
CDR3nt: TGTGCCAGCAGCAGCCGACAGGGGACTAATGAAAAACTGTTTTTT
CDR3aa: CASSSRQGTNEKLFF

abundance: NA
v_gene: TRBV19
d_gene: TRBD1
len: 17
j_gene: TRBJ1-2
CDR3nt: TGTGCCAGTAGTCCCACATTCACGGGACAGACTAACTATGGCTACACCTTC
CDR3aa: CASSPTFTGQTNYGYTF